This TCR beta chain derives from a study of blood T cell repertoires in COVID-19. This CDR3 is 16 amino acids long. Germline V lookup: CDR1 SGHVT, CDR2 SQSDAQ. With 11 bases clipped from V and 0 bases from J, the junction kept 12 bases outside the gene matches. The table came from immunoSEQ multiplex PCR; TCRdb's copy has only in-frame clones and leaves some out. This sample carries approximately 210,000 clones, roughly 80% of them seen once, and the ten largest clones take approximately 5%. The sequenced sample was peripheral blood. This TCR was recovered from a human donor in a cohort sampled during active COVID-19. The V gene is TRBV7-4, the J gene TRBJ1-5; 8 bases align to TRBD1. The CDR3 DNA reads as TGTGCCCCCGGCGGGCAGGGGGCGGATAGCAATCAGCCCCAGCATTTT. Protein product: CAPGGQGADSNQPQHF.